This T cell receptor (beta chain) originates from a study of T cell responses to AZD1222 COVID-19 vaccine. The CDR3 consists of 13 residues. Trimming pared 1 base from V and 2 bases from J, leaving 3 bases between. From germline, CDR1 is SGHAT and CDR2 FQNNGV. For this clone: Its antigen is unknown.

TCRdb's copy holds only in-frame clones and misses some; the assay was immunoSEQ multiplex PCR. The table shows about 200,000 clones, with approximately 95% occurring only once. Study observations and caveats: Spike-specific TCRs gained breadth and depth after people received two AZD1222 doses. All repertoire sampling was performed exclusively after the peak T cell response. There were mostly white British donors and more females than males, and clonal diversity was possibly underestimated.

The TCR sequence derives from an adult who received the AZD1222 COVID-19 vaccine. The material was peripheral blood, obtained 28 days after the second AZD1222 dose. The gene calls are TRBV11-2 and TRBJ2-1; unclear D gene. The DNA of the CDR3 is TGTGCCAGCAGCTTAGCGGCCTACAATGAGCAGTTCTTC. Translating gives CASSLAAYNEQFF. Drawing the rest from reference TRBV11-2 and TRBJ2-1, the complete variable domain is EAGVAQSPRYKIIEKRQSVAFWCNPISGHATLYWYQQILGQGPKLLIQFQNNGVVDDSQLPKDRFSAERLKGVDSTLKIQPAKLEDSAVYLCASSLAAYNEQFFGPGTRLTVL.